This record covers a single T cell receptor (beta chain). One end of the junction is discordant with germline, which a read error may explain. Generated by immunoSEQ multiplex PCR, the TCRdb table keeps only in-frame clones and is missing some. The repertoire holds about 73,000 clones, with roughly 90% as singletons. This sample was included in a study of technical replicates of blood from four donors. CDR1 MNHNS and CDR2 SASEGT come from the germline V gene. The CDR3 runs 12 residues. Input material: PBMCs. The gene calls are TRBV6-1 and TRBJ1-5; D is unclear. The sequence derives from a human donor in good health. Some clones in this sample may be carry-over from other donors' samples. The DNA for the CDR3 is TGTGCCAGCGGCGCAGGCAACCAGCCCCAGCATTTT. Amino acid sequence: CASGAGNQPQHF.